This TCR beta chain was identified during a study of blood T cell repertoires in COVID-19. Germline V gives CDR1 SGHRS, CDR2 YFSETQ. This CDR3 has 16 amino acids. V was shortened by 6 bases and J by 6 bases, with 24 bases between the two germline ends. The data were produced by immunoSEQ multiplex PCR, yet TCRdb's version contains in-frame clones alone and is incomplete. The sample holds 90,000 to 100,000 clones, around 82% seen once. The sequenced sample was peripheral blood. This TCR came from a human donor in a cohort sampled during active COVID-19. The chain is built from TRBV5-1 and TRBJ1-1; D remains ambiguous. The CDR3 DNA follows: TGCGCCAGCACCGTTGAGCCCGGGTCCGGGTGGGCTGAAGCTTTCTTT. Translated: CASTVEPGSGWAEAFF. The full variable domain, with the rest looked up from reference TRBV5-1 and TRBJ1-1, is KAGVTQTPRYLIKTRGQQVTLSCSPISGHRSVSWYQQTPGQGLQFLFEYFSETQRNKGNFPGRFSGRQFSNSRSEMNVSTLELGDSALYLCASTVEPGSGWAEAFFGQGTRLTVV.